The 2 T cell receptor beta chains in this list originate from one sample, sequenced in a study of siplizumab effects on memory and regulatory T cells. Generated by immunoSEQ multiplex PCR, the TCRdb table keeps only in-frame clones and is missing some. The top ten hold less than 0.35% of the sample, which has about 48,000 clones, approximately 84% seen once. Material: naive CD8+ T cells sorted from blood. The receptor set was obtained from a human donor in good health.

The chain is built from TRBV6-4 and TRBJ2-2, with D tentatively TRBD2 (6 bases). The length of the CDR3 is 16 residues. Germline CDR1 reads MRHNA; CDR2 reads SNTAGT. V was pared by 2 bases and J by 6 bases, with 16 bases between. The CDR3 region has the DNA TGTGCCAGCAGTGACCGGCCGGGGGAGGATCCCGGGGAGCTGTTTTTT. Translation: CASSDRPGEDPGELFF.

This rearrangement joins TRBV2 to TRBJ1-2; 8 bases are a match to TRBD1. The junction had 4 bases not matched to a gene; V was cut back by 3 bases and J by 4 bases. Per the germline V gene, CDR1 is SNHLY and CDR2 is FYNNEI. The CDR3 totals 14 residues. CDR3 residues: CASSDTGGIYGYTF. In DNA form, the CDR3 reads TGTGCCAGCAGTGATACAGGGGGAATCTATGGCTACACCTTC. Full variable domain (outside the CDR3, taken from reference TRBV2 and TRBJ1-2): EPEVTQTPSHQVTQMGQEVILRCVPISNHLYFYWYRQILGQKVEFLVSFYNNEISEKSEIFDDQFSVERPDGSNFTLKIRSTKLEDSAMYFCASSDTGGIYGYTFGSGTRLTVV.